This TCR beta chain came from a study of CD8 T cells in ankylosing spondylitis. Findings and limits, study-wide: The study identified a TCR beta motif of under 10 highly homologous variants that appeared characteristic of ankylosing spondylitis blood. Matched ankylosing spondylitis synovial fluid reportedly showed significant enrichment of disease-linked clones.

In this sample, this clonotype turned up many times. Antigen: not known. Each TCR beta library was made by quantitative 5'-RACE that incorporated molecular barcodes. TCRdb analysed the 5' RACE reads with MiXCR anew, one entry per CDR3 protein. The sample carries some 220,000 distinct CDR3 sequences, roughly 8.2% recorded once. The CDR3 extends over 15 amino acids. V was trimmed by 5 bases and J by 7 bases, leaving 18 bases between them. Per germline, CDR1 MNHNS and CDR2 SASEGT. V is TRBV6-1 and J is TRBJ1-5, with TRBD1 as a possible D gene (6 bases). This TCR was recovered from a female donor with ankylosing spondylitis or in good health (not recorded which). Sequenced input: blood, either unsorted or a sorted T cell fraction (not recorded which). In DNA form, the CDR3 reads TGTGCCAGCAGTCCCTCCGGCAGGGGAGAGCAGCCCCAGCATTTT. It is translated as CASSPSGRGEQPQHF.